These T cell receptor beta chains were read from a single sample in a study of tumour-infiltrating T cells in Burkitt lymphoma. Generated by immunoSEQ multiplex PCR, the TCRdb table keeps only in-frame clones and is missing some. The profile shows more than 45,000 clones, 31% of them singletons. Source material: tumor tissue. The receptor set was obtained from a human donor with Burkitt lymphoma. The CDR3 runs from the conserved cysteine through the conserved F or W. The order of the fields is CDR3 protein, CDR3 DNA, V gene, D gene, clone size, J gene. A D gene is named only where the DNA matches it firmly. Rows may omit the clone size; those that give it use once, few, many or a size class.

CDR3 protein: CASSLGGGFTEAFF; CDR3 DNA: TGTGCCAGCAGTCTGGGAGGGGGTTTCACTGAAGCTTTCTTT; V gene: TRBV6-6; D gene: .; clone size: few; J gene: TRBJ1-1
CDR3 protein: CASSLVSDTEAFF; CDR3 DNA: TGTGCCAGCAGCTTAGTTTCCGACACTGAAGCTTTCTTT; V gene: TRBV7-9; D gene: .; clone size: few; J gene: TRBJ1-1
CDR3 protein: CASSQGSPGSDTQYF; CDR3 DNA: TGTGCCAGCAGCCAAGGTTCCCCGGGCTCGGATACGCAGTATTTT; V gene: TRBV4-2; D gene: .; clone size: .; J gene: TRBJ2-3
CDR3 protein: CASRYQETQYF; CDR3 DNA: TGTGCCAGCAGGTACCAAGAGACCCAGTACTTC; V gene: TRBV2; D gene: .; clone size: .; J gene: TRBJ2-5
CDR3 protein: CASSRDGNEKLFF; CDR3 DNA: TGTGCCAGCAGCCGGGACGGTAATGAAAAACTGTTTTTT; V gene: TRBV28; D gene: .; clone size: .; J gene: TRBJ1-4
CDR3 protein: CAWSVVGRSTDTQYF; CDR3 DNA: TGTGCCTGGAGTGTCGTTGGTCGCAGCACAGATACGCAGTATTTT; V gene: TRBV30; D gene: .; clone size: .; J gene: TRBJ2-3
CDR3 protein: CASSLGQGYGYTF; CDR3 DNA: TGTGCCAGCAGTCTGGGACAGGGGTATGGCTACACCTTC; V gene: TRBV27; D gene: TRBD1; clone size: .; J gene: TRBJ1-2
CDR3 protein: CASSGASNQPQHF; CDR3 DNA: TGTGCCAGCAGTGGGGCGAGCAATCAGCCCCAGCATTTT; V gene: TRBV28; D gene: .; clone size: .; J gene: TRBJ1-5
CDR3 protein: CASRDDRGGYTF; CDR3 DNA: TGTGCCAGCAGGGACGACAGAGGTGGCTACACCTTC; V gene: TRBV6-5; D gene: .; clone size: few; J gene: TRBJ1-2
CDR3 protein: CASSRGQGSNQPQHF; CDR3 DNA: TGTGCCAGCAGTCGCGGACAGGGCAGCAATCAGCCCCAGCATTTT; V gene: TRBV7-8; D gene: TRBD1; clone size: .; J gene: TRBJ1-5
CDR3 protein: CASSPQMGNTIYF; CDR3 DNA: TGTGCCAGCAGCCCGCAAATGGGAAACACCATATATTTT; V gene: TRBV7-3; D gene: .; clone size: .; J gene: TRBJ1-3
CDR3 protein: CASQDNRGPGELFF; CDR3 DNA: TGTGCCAGCCAGGACAACAGAGGGCCCGGGGAGCTGTTTTTT; V gene: TRBV28; D gene: .; clone size: few; J gene: TRBJ2-2
CDR3 protein: CASRRADYGYTF; CDR3 DNA: TGTGCCAGTAGGAGGGCGGACTATGGCTACACCTTC; V gene: TRBV19; D gene: .; clone size: few; J gene: TRBJ1-2
CDR3 protein: CASSLAGGRRHGYTF; CDR3 DNA: TGTGCCAGCAGCTTGGCCGGGGGAAGGAGGCATGGCTACACCTTC; V gene: TRBV5-4; D gene: .; clone size: .; J gene: TRBJ1-2
CDR3 protein: CASSSYNSPLHF; CDR3 DNA: TGTGCCAGCAGCTCGTATAATTCACCCCTCCACTTT; V gene: TRBV5-4; D gene: .; clone size: few; J gene: TRBJ1-6
CDR3 protein: CASSEEGRTQYF; CDR3 DNA: TGTGCCAGCAGTGAAGAAGGCCGTACGCAGTATTTT; V gene: TRBV2; D gene: .; clone size: .; J gene: TRBJ2-3
CDR3 protein: CASSEYRGSYNEQFF; CDR3 DNA: TGTGCCAGCAGTGAATATCGCGGGTCCTACAATGAGCAGTTCTTC; V gene: TRBV2; D gene: .; clone size: .; J gene: TRBJ2-1
CDR3 protein: CASSLVGGLAGTDTQYF; CDR3 DNA: TGCGCCAGCAGCTTGGTGGGGGGACTAGCGGGCACAGATACGCAGTATTTT; V gene: TRBV5-1; D gene: TRBD2; clone size: .; J gene: TRBJ2-3
CDR3 protein: CASSQAGGPNTGELFF; CDR3 DNA: TGCGCCAGCAGCCAAGCGGGGGGACCCAACACCGGGGAGCTGTTTTTT; V gene: TRBV4-1; D gene: TRBD2; clone size: few; J gene: TRBJ2-2
CDR3 protein: CASSYSTGTVHSPLHF; CDR3 DNA: TGTGCCAGCAGTTACTCCACCGGGACAGTGCACTCACCCCTCCACTTT; V gene: TRBV6-6; D gene: TRBD1; clone size: .; J gene: TRBJ1-6
CDR3 protein: CATLGGTNEKLFF; CDR3 DNA: TGTGCCACCCTGGGGGGAACTAATGAAAAACTGTTTTTT; V gene: TRBV28; D gene: .; clone size: .; J gene: TRBJ1-4
CDR3 protein: CASTELAGASYNEQFF; CDR3 DNA: TGTGCCAGCACCGAACTAGCGGGGGCCTCCTACAATGAGCAGTTCTTC; V gene: TRBV6-6; D gene: TRBD2; clone size: .; J gene: TRBJ2-1
CDR3 protein: CASSPGDSHEQYF; CDR3 DNA: TGTGCCAGCAGTCCAGGGGACTCCCACGAGCAGTACTTC; V gene: TRBV6-5; D gene: .; clone size: few; J gene: TRBJ2-7
CDR3 protein: CSVGGTSRGTSTDTQYF; CDR3 DNA: TGCAGCGTTGGGGGGACTAGCAGGGGGACTAGCACAGATACGCAGTATTTT; V gene: TRBV29-1; D gene: TRBD2; clone size: .; J gene: TRBJ2-3
CDR3 protein: CADSGGYTF; CDR3 DNA: TGTGCCGATTCGGGTGGCTACACCTTC; V gene: TRBV21-1; D gene: .; clone size: .; J gene: TRBJ1-2
CDR3 protein: CASRPPGWADDTQYF; CDR3 DNA: TGTGCCAGCAGACCACCAGGTTGGGCGGACGATACGCAGTATTTT; V gene: TRBV7-9; D gene: .; clone size: few; J gene: TRBJ2-3
CDR3 protein: CAWSLEAKNIQYF; CDR3 DNA: TGTGCCTGGAGTCTCGAAGCCAAAAACATTCAGTACTTC; V gene: TRBV30; D gene: .; clone size: .; J gene: TRBJ2-4
CDR3 protein: CASSPDRGGYTF; CDR3 DNA: TGTGCCAGCAGCCCGGACAGGGGCGGCTACACCTTC; V gene: TRBV5-8; D gene: TRBD1; clone size: few; J gene: TRBJ1-2
CDR3 protein: CASSQVPPGDRWGYTF; CDR3 DNA: TGCGCCAGCAGCCAAGTTCCCCCAGGGGATCGTTGGGGCTACACCTTC; V gene: TRBV4-3; D gene: .; clone size: .; J gene: TRBJ1-2
CDR3 protein: CASSLGDSYEQYF; CDR3 DNA: TGTGCCAGCAGTTTAGGGGACTCCTACGAGCAGTACTTC; V gene: TRBV27; D gene: .; clone size: .; J gene: TRBJ2-7
CDR3 protein: CASSQGTGYYNEQFF; CDR3 DNA: TGCGCCAGCAGCCAAGGGACGGGGTACTACAATGAGCAGTTCTTC; V gene: TRBV4-1; D gene: .; clone size: few; J gene: TRBJ2-1
CDR3 protein: CASSLTGPYSGTEAFF; CDR3 DNA: TGCGCCAGCAGCTTGACAGGGCCATATTCGGGCACTGAAGCTTTCTTT; V gene: TRBV5-1; D gene: .; clone size: .; J gene: TRBJ1-1
CDR3 protein: CASSRTLYEQYF; CDR3 DNA: TGTGCCAGCAGCCGGACCCTTTACGAGCAGTACTTC; V gene: TRBV7-2; D gene: .; clone size: few; J gene: TRBJ2-7
CDR3 protein: CASSDDSGANVLTF; CDR3 DNA: TGTGCCAGCAGTGACGACTCTGGGGCCAACGTCCTGACTTTC; V gene: TRBV2; D gene: .; clone size: few; J gene: TRBJ2-6
CDR3 protein: CSARAPSGNTIYF; CDR3 DNA: TGCAGCGCCCGCGCCCCATCGGGAAACACCATATATTTT; V gene: TRBV29-1; D gene: .; clone size: few; J gene: TRBJ1-3
CDR3 protein: CASRITDTQYF; CDR3 DNA: TGTGCCAGCAGAATCACAGATACGCAGTATTTT; V gene: TRBV7-2; D gene: .; clone size: .; J gene: TRBJ2-3
CDR3 protein: CAISDLARNPEAFF; CDR3 DNA: TGTGCCATCAGTGATCTCGCCAGGAACCCTGAAGCTTTCTTT; V gene: TRBV10-3; D gene: .; clone size: few; J gene: TRBJ1-1
CDR3 protein: CASSPTRRGYGLSTEAFF; CDR3 DNA: TGTGCCAGCAGTCCAACCCGGCGGGGCTACGGCTTGAGCACTGAAGCTTTCTTT; V gene: TRBV27; D gene: .; clone size: .; J gene: TRBJ1-1
CDR3 protein: CASSSRGAQANSPLHF; CDR3 DNA: TGTGCCAGCAGCTCAAGGGGGGCACAAGCGAATTCACCCCTCCACTTT; V gene: TRBV5-5; D gene: .; clone size: .; J gene: TRBJ1-6
CDR3 protein: CASSIKGDFKIYEQYF; CDR3 DNA: TGTGCCAGCAGCATAAAGGGGGACTTCAAGATCTACGAGCAGTACTTC; V gene: TRBV27; D gene: .; clone size: few; J gene: TRBJ2-7
CDR3 protein: CASSPAENIQYF; CDR3 DNA: TGTGCCAGCTCACCCGCCGAAAACATTCAGTACTTC; V gene: TRBV18; D gene: .; clone size: .; J gene: TRBJ2-4
CDR3 protein: CASSEYSGGLNEQYF; CDR3 DNA: TGTGCCAGCAGTGAATATAGCGGGGGCCTAAACGAGCAGTACTTC; V gene: TRBV25-1; D gene: TRBD2; clone size: .; J gene: TRBJ2-7